This T cell receptor beta chain was captured in a study of T cell changes during pregnancy in multiple sclerosis. Sequenced by immunoSEQ multiplex PCR; TCRdb stores in-frame clones only, minus some. The sample consists of about 67,000 clones, 80% to 95% of them appearing once. Germline loops: CDR1 SEHNR, CDR2 FQNEAQ (reference sequence). The CDR3 is 15 residues long. With V trimmed by 10 bases and J by 9 bases, 11 bases remained unmatched. The clonotype originates from a female donor in good health, enrolled as a control in a pregnancy study. The sequencing used peripheral blood, collected in the second trimester of pregnancy. The chain combines TRBV7-9 with TRBJ2-1, with 14 bases that match TRBD2. The CDR3 sequence: CATPGLAGGRGEQFF. The CDR3 nucleotides read TGTGCCACCCCTGGACTAGCGGGGGGTCGCGGTGAGCAGTTCTTC.